A single sample gave rise to the 22 T cell receptor beta chains below, sequenced in a study of cytomegalovirus exposure and HLA in healthy donors. Use of 60 Vbeta and 13 Jbeta primers characterized the PCR. Generated by immunoSEQ multiplex PCR, the TCRdb table keeps only in-frame clones and is missing some. The sample carries just under 95,000 clones, around four fifths recorded once. Sample: PBMCs. Every receptor here comes from a man in his fifties or sixties in good health and CMV-seropositive.

The J gene is TRBJ2-3, the V gene TRBV29-1, with D possibly TRBD1 on 5 matching bases. The CDR3 is made up of 13 amino acids. Germline CDR1 and CDR2: SQVTM and ANQGSEA. Deletions cut 4 bases from V and 1 base from J, with 9 bases between. CDR3 sequence (DNA): TGCAGCGTTGGGGGCCTGCGCACAGATACGCAGTATTTT. It is translated as CSVGGLRTDTQYF.

The chain is built from TRBV6-1 and TRBJ2-5; a possible D gene is TRBD1 (6 bases). Germline V gene data show CDR1 as MNHNS and CDR2 as SASEGT. The V and J ends lost 7 bases and 1 base respectively, with 10 bases between them. This CDR3 contains 13 residues. CDR3 protein: CASTPGVQETQYF. In DNA, the CDR3 is TGTGCCAGCACACCAGGGGTCCAAGAGACCCAGTACTTC.

The chain joins TRBV4-1 to TRBJ2-1, with 7 nucleotides matching TRBD2. The CDR3 loop spans 13 amino acids. V gave up 0 bases and J gave up 12 bases; unmatched junction bases: 5. The germline gives CDR1 MGHRA, CDR2 YSYEKL. CDR3 loop: CASSQDVASGQFF. The CDR3 DNA is TGCGCCAGCAGCCAAGATGTGGCTAGCGGGCAGTTCTTC.

This chain uses TRBV5-1 with TRBJ2-1, with 14 bases fitting TRBD2. The CDR3 sequence is 16 residues long. Germline V gene data show CDR1 as SGHRS and CDR2 as YFSETQ. The V segment lost 4 bases and the J segment 6 bases; nucleotides outside the gene matches: 6. CDR3: CASSARTSGGSNEQFF. The CDR3, as DNA: TGCGCCAGCAGCGCACGGACTAGCGGGGGGAGCAATGAGCAGTTCTTC.

This sequence joins TRBV7-9 and TRBJ2-5, with D possibly matching TRBD1 (6 bases). Germline V gene lookup returns CDR1 SEHNR and CDR2 FQNEAQ (reference sequence). V gave up 5 bases and J gave up 1 base, with 14 bases separating them. The length of the CDR3 is 15 residues. CDR3 bases: TGTGCCAGCAGCCAGCGACAGGCGTTCCAAGAGACCCAGTACTTC. This translates into CASSQRQAFQETQYF.

This clone was found a few times. Because the CDR3's place on the DNA is in doubt, the DNA is left out and the CDR3 is given as listed by TCRdb. The chain combines TRBV5-6 with TRBJ1-2; the listed D gene, TRBD1, was not tested against the DNA. The CDR3 spans 14 residues, counting both ends. Germline CDR1 is SGHDT and CDR2 is YYEEEE. CDR3 in amino acids: CASSFGTGNYGYPF.

This chain joins TRBV6-5 and TRBJ1-5; a weak D match, TRBD1 (5 bases). Per germline, CDR1 MNHEY and CDR2 SVGAGI. V was pared by 11 bases and J by 0 bases, with 17 bases between. The CDR3 totals 15 residues. The CDR3 coding sequence is TGTGCCTCCCGCCAGGGCGGTATTAGCAATCAGCCCCAGCATTTT. It specifies CASRQGGISNQPQHF.

This clone was observed a single time. A junction end diverges from the germline sequence, so it may reflect a read error. J is TRBJ1-5 and V is TRBV7-7, with 7 bases that match TRBD1. Germline V gene lookup returns CDR1 SSHAT and CDR2 FNYEAQ (reference sequence). The CDR3 totals 16 residues. Here the CDR3 DNA reads TGTGCTAGCAGCCCCACCCAGGGGGAGAGCAATCAGCCCCAGCATTTT. Protein sequence: CASSPTQGESNQPQHF. Variable domain in full (rest from reference TRBV7-7 and TRBJ1-5): GAGVSQSPRYKVTKRGQDVTLRCDPISSHATLYWYQQALGQGPEFLTYFNYEAQPDKSGLPSDRFSAERPEGSISTLTIQRTEQRDSAMYRCASSPTQGESNQPQHFGDGTRLSIL.

Of note for this clone: A junction boundary mismatches the germline segment, possibly from a read error. This chain uses TRBV6-6 with TRBJ1-5, with a weak D call TRBD1 (5 bases). This CDR3 has 12 amino acids. Germline CDR1 reads MNHNY; CDR2 reads SVGAGI (reference sequence). The CDR3 bases are TGTGCCAGCAGGGGGGAGGTTCAGCCCCAGAATTTT. Its translation: CASRGEVQPQNF.

The rearrangement links TRBV27 to TRBJ1-4, with 8 bases aligning to TRBD1. Looked up from germline, CDR1 is MNHEY and CDR2 is SMNVEV (reference sequence). Losses at the gene ends were 5 bases for V and 7 bases for J; bases not matched to a gene: 9. The CDR3 is made up of 15 amino acids. The CDR3 reads CASSRTGLEGEKLFF. The CDR3 nucleotides read TGTGCCAGCAGTCGGACAGGGCTGGAGGGTGAAAAACTGTTTTTT.

The chain combines TRBV4-3 with TRBJ2-3; TRBD2 matches 7 bases. The CDR3 is 16 amino acids. Germline-derived CDR1 and CDR2 are LGHNA and YSLEER. After removal of 0 bases from V and 1 base from J, the junction contained 4 bases not matched to a gene. The CDR3 region is CASSQDATSGTDTQYF. The CDR3, as DNA: TGCGCCAGCAGCCAAGATGCCACTAGCGGCACAGATACGCAGTATTTT.

The chain recombines TRBV28 with TRBJ2-1, with a weak D call TRBD2 (6 bases). The V gene lost 5 bases and the J gene lost 10 bases, with 21 bases spanning the gap. This CDR3 has 15 residues. CDR1 MDHEN and CDR2 SYDVKM come from the germline V gene. The CDR3 protein is CASSLLGGLTNEQFF. Here the CDR3 DNA reads TGTGCCAGCAGTCTCCTTGGGGGACTTACGAACGAGCAGTTCTTC.

The chain recombines TRBV2 with TRBJ2-7; the match to TRBD1 covers 10 bases. This CDR3 is built from 14 residues. Germline lookup yields CDR1 SNHLY and CDR2 FYNNEI. The V segment lost 7 bases and the J segment 5 bases; nucleotides outside the gene matches: 8. The CDR3: CASNPGTGDHEQYF. In DNA form, the CDR3 reads TGTGCCAGCAACCCCGGGACAGGGGACCACGAGCAGTACTTC.

The count of this clone is one. This chain uses TRBV7-2 with TRBJ1-2, with D perhaps matching TRBD1 (5 bases). This CDR3 contains 15 residues. The V gene lost 1 base and the J gene lost 6 bases, with 15 bases spanning the gap. Germline CDR1 reads SGHTA; CDR2 reads FQGNSA. As DNA, the CDR3 is TGTGCCAGCAGCTTAGGGGGCAGGGTAGGGGATGGCTACACCTTC. The encoded protein is CASSLGGRVGDGYTF.

This chain connects TRBV9 to TRBJ1-2, with 10 bases lining up with TRBD1. Germline V gives CDR1 SGDLS, CDR2 YYNGEE. This CDR3 is built from 13 residues. After removal of 4 bases from V and 7 bases from J, the junction contained 4 bases not matched to a gene. The DNA of the CDR3 is TGTGCCAGCAGCCGACGGACAGGGGGTGGCTACACCTTC. It codes for CASSRRTGGGYTF.

The gene calls are TRBV7-2 and TRBJ1-1; TRBD1 matches 7 bases. Germline CDR1 SGHTA, CDR2 FQGNSA. This CDR3 has 14 residues. J gave up 5 bases and V 4 bases, and 7 bases lay outside the gene matches. CDR3 coding DNA: TGTGCCAGCAGCTCCTACAGGGGCGAAACTGAAGCTTTCTTT. Encoded protein: CASSSYRGETEAFF.

V and J are TRBV5-6 and TRBJ2-6; TRBD1 matches 12 bases. J was trimmed by 3 bases and V by 4 bases; bases with no gene match: 8. CDR1 and CDR2 (germline): SGHDT, YYEEEE. The CDR3 contains 18 residues. CDR3 in amino acids: CASSLPGQGARGANVLTF. The CDR3 DNA is TGTGCCAGCAGCCTACCGGGACAGGGGGCGCGTGGGGCCAACGTCCTGACTTTC. The full variable domain, completed using reference TRBV5-6 and TRBJ2-6, is DAGVTQSPTHLIKTRGQQVTLRCSPKSGHDTVSWYQQALGQGPQFIFQYYEEEERQRGNFPDRFSGHQFPNYSSELNVNALLLGDSALYLCASSLPGQGARGANVLTFGAGSRLTVL.

This chain links TRBV4-2 with TRBJ2-7; 8 bases line up with TRBD2. The length of the CDR3 is 14 residues. Trimming cost V 4 bases and J 2 bases; bases outside gene matches: 4. Germline V gives CDR1 LGHNA, CDR2 YNFKEQ. CDR3 residues: CASSPIAGTYEQYF. CDR3 sequence (DNA): TGTGCCAGCAGCCCTATAGCGGGGACCTACGAGCAGTACTTC.

The genes are TRBV7-2 and TRBJ1-4; D remains ambiguous. The CDR3 length is 15 residues. CDR1 is SGHTA, CDR2 FQGNSA, per germline. Trimming shortened V by 4 bases and J by 2 bases, and 11 bases separated the two germline ends. In DNA, the CDR3 is TGTGCCAGCAGCTCGCTCCCGCGGACTAATGAAAAACTGTTTTTT. It is translated as CASSSLPRTNEKLFF.

The chain couples TRBV19 to TRBJ1-1, with D maybe TRBD1 (5 bases). Germline V CDR1 and CDR2: LNHDA, SQIVND (reference sequence). Trimming removed 5 bases at V and 5 bases at J, with 12 bases between. This CDR3 has 13 residues. The CDR3 spells CASSLGGRTEAFF. CDR3 coding DNA: TGTGCCAGTAGTTTGGGGGGAAGAACTGAAGCTTTCTTT.

This chain uses TRBV27 with TRBJ2-1, with D possibly matching TRBD1 (5 bases). The CDR3 sequence is 14 residues long. V lost 5 bases and J lost 4, with 12 bases in between. The V gene's germline CDR1 is MNHEY and CDR2 SMNVEV (reference sequence). The CDR3 loop is CASSGVDSYNEQFF. The CDR3 region has the DNA TGTGCCAGCAGTGGAGTCGACAGTTACAATGAGCAGTTCTTC.

The chain combines TRBV28 with TRBJ1-5; 9 bases line up with TRBD1. There are 16 residues in the CDR3. Germline CDR1 reads MDHEN; CDR2 reads SYDVKM. Unmatched junction bases numbered 12, after V lost 6 bases and J lost 6 bases. CDR3 residues: CASSSPGQGLGQPQHF. The CDR3 coding sequence is TGTGCCAGCAGCTCACCGGGACAGGGACTCGGTCAGCCCCAGCATTTT.